This TCR beta chain originates from a study of cytomegalovirus exposure and HLA in healthy donors. This CDR3 has 14 residues. CDR1 and CDR2 (germline): MNHEY, SMNVEV (reference sequence). The junction had 2 bases not matched to a gene; V was cut back by 0 bases and J by 7 bases. Overall study findings and caveats: A prior analysis recorded that most TCR beta V segments were productive about 87% or about 30% of the time.

Primers: 60 Vbeta forward and 13 Jbeta reverse. Generated by immunoSEQ multiplex PCR, the TCRdb table keeps only in-frame clones and is missing some. The sample contains 110,000 to 150,000 clones, around 72% of which appear only once. This clone was observed a handful of times. Its antigen is still unknown. This clonotype was obtained from a human donor in good health. The chain uses TRBV27 and TRBJ1-2; 10 bases are a match to TRBD1. The material sequenced was PBMCs. The CDR3 loop reads CASSLSDRGCGYTF. DNA of the CDR3: TGTGCCAGCAGTTTATCGGACAGGGGGTGTGGCTACACCTTC.